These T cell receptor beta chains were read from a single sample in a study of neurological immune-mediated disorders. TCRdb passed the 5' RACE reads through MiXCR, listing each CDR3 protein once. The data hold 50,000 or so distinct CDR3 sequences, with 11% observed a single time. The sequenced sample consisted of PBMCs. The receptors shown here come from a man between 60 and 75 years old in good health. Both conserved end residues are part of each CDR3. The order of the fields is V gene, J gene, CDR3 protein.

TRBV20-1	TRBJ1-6	CSAQDPGTSYNSPLHF
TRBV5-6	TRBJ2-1	CASSWPTAYNEQFF
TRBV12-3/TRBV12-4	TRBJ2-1	CASSFTSSYNEQFF
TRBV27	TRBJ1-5	CASKPGQGADQPQHF
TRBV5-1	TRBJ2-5	CASSILQLQETQYF
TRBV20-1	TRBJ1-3	CSAYYEGTIYF
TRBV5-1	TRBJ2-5	CASTLAGGQETQYF
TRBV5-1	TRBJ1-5	CASNTTGDSNQPQHF
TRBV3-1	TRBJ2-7	CASSLRRTGGNEQYF
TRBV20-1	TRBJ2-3	CSARRDRVSTDTQYF